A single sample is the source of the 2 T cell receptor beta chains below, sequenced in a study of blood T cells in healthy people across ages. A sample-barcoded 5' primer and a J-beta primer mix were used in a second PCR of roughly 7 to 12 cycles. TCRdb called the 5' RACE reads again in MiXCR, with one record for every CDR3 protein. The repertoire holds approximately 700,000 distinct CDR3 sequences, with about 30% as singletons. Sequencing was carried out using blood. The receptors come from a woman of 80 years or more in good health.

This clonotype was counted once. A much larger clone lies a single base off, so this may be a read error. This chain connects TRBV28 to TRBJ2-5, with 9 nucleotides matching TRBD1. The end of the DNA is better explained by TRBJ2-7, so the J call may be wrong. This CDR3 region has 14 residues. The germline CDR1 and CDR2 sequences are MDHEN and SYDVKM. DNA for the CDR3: TGTGCCAGCGGTTCCTCGGGACAGGGAGGCGAGCAGTACTTC. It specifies CASGSSGQGGEQYF.

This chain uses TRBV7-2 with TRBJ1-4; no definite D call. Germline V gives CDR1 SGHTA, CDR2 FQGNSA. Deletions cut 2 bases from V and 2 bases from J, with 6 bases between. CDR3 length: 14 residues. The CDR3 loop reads CASSLIWTNEKLFF. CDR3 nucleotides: TGTGCCAGCAGCTTAATTTGGACTAATGAAAAACTGTTTTTT.